A single sample gave rise to the 24 T cell receptor beta chains below, sequenced in a study of vaccination effects on CD4 cells after COVID-19. Method: immunoSEQ multiplex PCR; TCRdb's copy keeps in-frame clones and lacks some. Altogether more than 35,000 clones are present, about two thirds being singletons, with the ten largest covering 3.5% to 4.5%. These receptors have no known antigen. Following 10 days of culture, CD4+ T cells were isolated. The sample here was CD4+ T cells from PBMCs cultured without peptide, taken before COVID-19 vaccination. Every receptor here comes from a human donor who received a COVID-19 vaccine.

This sequence joins TRBV5-4 and TRBJ1-3, with D maybe TRBD1 (5 bases). The germline V and J ends were trimmed by 5 bases and 0 bases, with 18 bases remaining between them. The CDR3 sequence is 17 residues long. The V gene's germline CDR1 is SGHNT and CDR2 YYREEE (reference sequence). CDR3 region: CASSRRAGGTSGNTIYF. CDR3 nucleotide sequence: TGTGCCAGCAGTCGAAGAGCGGGGGGAACCTCTGGAAACACCATATATTTT.

The chain carries TRBV6-5 and TRBJ1-4, with D unclear. The CDR3 length is 15 residues. Germline lookup yields CDR1 MNHEY and CDR2 SVGAGI. V was shortened by 7 bases and J by 1 base, with 13 bases between the two germline ends. CDR3 sequence (DNA): TGTGCCAGCAAGCAGCACCCCTTAACTAATGAAAAACTGTTTTTT. As protein: CASKQHPLTNEKLFF.

The chain joins TRBV27 to TRBJ2-7; 9 bases fit TRBD1. Trimming at V came to 5 bases and at J to 2 bases, leaving 4 bases not matched to a gene. From germline, CDR1 is MNHEY and CDR2 SMNVEV (reference sequence). CDR3 size: 14 residues. The CDR3 protein is CASSPGTGPYEQYF. For the CDR3, the DNA is TGTGCCAGCAGTCCCGGGACAGGGCCCTACGAGCAGTACTTC.

The rearrangement joins TRBV12-3 or TRBV12-4 to TRBJ1-1; weak D call: TRBD1 (5 bases). The CDR3 has 13 residues. Trimming took off 8 bases at V and 1 base at J, with 11 bases between the two ends. For the CDR3, the DNA is TGTGCCAGCGCCGGGACGGCGAACACTGAAGCTTTCTTT. This gives the protein CASAGTANTEAFF.

The rearrangement links TRBV2 to TRBJ1-4; the D gene is possibly TRBD1 (5 bases). The CDR3 loop spans 13 amino acids. Germline-derived CDR1 and CDR2 are SNHLY and FYNNEI. Trimming removed 6 bases at V and 8 bases at J, with 13 bases between. The CDR3 DNA follows: TGTGCCAGCAGATCTTTGGGGGGAGAAAAACTGTTTTTT. It codes for CASRSLGGEKLFF.

CDR3 residues: CASTEQLGDGYTF. CDR3 DNA sequence: TGTGCCAGCACAGAACAACTCGGGGATGGCTACACCTTC. This chain links TRBV2 with TRBJ1-2; D gene uncertain. Germline assignment: CDR1 SNHLY and CDR2 FYNNEI. The CDR3 covers 13 residues. V dropped 7 bases and J dropped 6 bases, with 15 bases sitting between them.

The chain links TRBV9 to TRBJ1-4, with unresolved D. V was clipped by 0 bases and J by 8 bases, with 17 bases between them. This CDR3 comprises 16 residues. CDR1 is SGDLS and CDR2 is YYNGEE in the germline V gene. The CDR3 region has the DNA TGTGCCAGCAGCGTAGCTACGGGGAGGGTGCAGGAAAAACTGTTTTTT. It encodes CASSVATGRVQEKLFF.

The chain carries TRBV10-3 and TRBJ2-4, with a tentative D call TRBD1 (6 bases). Looked up from germline, CDR1 is ENHRY and CDR2 is SYGVKD. V shed 0 bases and J shed 12 bases, with 15 bases lying between them. The CDR3 length is 14 residues. CDR3 amino acids: CAISESRGSGSQYF. Written as DNA, the CDR3 is TGTGCCATCAGTGAGTCGAGGGGGTCTGGTTCTCAGTACTTC.

The V gene is TRBV1, the J gene TRBJ2-3; the table calls TRBD2, which could not be checked here. TRBV1 has pseudogene status. The CDR3 sequence is 21 residues long. The CDR3 here is CTSSQLRVGTSGKRSTDTQYF. CDR3 nucleotide sequence: TGCACCAGCAGCCAATTAAGGGTTGGGACTAGCGGGAAACGAAGCACAGATACGCAGTATTTT.

The rearrangement joins TRBV2 to TRBJ2-3, with TRBD2 as a possible D gene (6 bases). V dropped 9 bases and J dropped 4 bases, with 20 bases sitting between them. The CDR3 runs 15 residues. The germline V gene has CDR1 SNHLY and CDR2 FYNNEI. As DNA, the CDR3 is TGTGCCAGGGGCCCCCGGGACTTACTAGCAGATACGCAGTATTTT. Protein product: CARGPRDLLADTQYF.

The rearrangement links TRBV5-6 to TRBJ2-2, with 11 positions matching TRBD2. The CDR3 covers 19 residues. Germline V gives CDR1 SGHDT, CDR2 YYEEEE. J was trimmed by 6 bases and V by 2 bases; bases with no gene match: 15. The CDR3 loop is CASSLIAGGPSVGAGELFF. For the CDR3, the DNA is TGTGCCAGCAGCTTAATAGCGGGAGGGCCATCAGTAGGAGCCGGGGAGCTGTTTTTT.

J is TRBJ2-2 and V is TRBV4-1, with 8 bases aligning to TRBD2. The CDR3 extends over 17 amino acids. The germline V gene encodes CDR1 MGHRA and CDR2 YSYEKL. Germline trimming cut 0 bases from V and 5 bases from J; bases unmatched to any gene: 8. CDR3 bases: TGCGCCAGCAGCCAAGAGGCGGGCGGGAGGTATACCGGGGAGCTGTTTTTT. Translating it yields CASSQEAGGRYTGELFF.

J is TRBJ1-2 and V is TRBV6-5; 7 nucleotides line up with TRBD1. After removal of 6 bases from V and 2 bases from J, the junction contained 6 bases not matched to a gene. The CDR3 has 14 residues. From germline, CDR1 is MNHEY and CDR2 SVGAGI. The chain's CDR3 is CASRGGGSNYGYTF. The CDR3 DNA follows: TGTGCCAGCAGGGGAGGGGGCTCGAACTATGGCTACACCTTC.

The chain couples TRBV7-7 to TRBJ2-2, with 8 bases lining up with TRBD1. The germline V gene encodes CDR1 SSHAT and CDR2 FNYEAQ (reference sequence). The CDR3 length is 16 residues. The V and J ends lost 5 bases and 5 bases, in that order; junction bases with no gene match: 10. CDR3 coding DNA: TGTGCCAGCAGCCCGCGGACAGGGATGAGGACCGGGGAGCTGTTTTTT. Protein product: CASSPRTGMRTGELFF.

The chain links TRBV6-6 to TRBJ2-4; maybe TRBD2 (7 bases). This CDR3 contains 16 residues. Trimming cost V 5 bases and J 5 bases, with 19 bases left between them. The V gene's germline CDR1 is MNHNY and CDR2 SVGAGI (reference sequence). For the CDR3, the DNA is TGTGCCAGCAGTATTGAGGGGGGGGGCGGTCAAAACATTCAGTACTTC. The encoded protein is CASSIEGGGGQNIQYF.

The chain joins TRBV10-3 to TRBJ1-6, with D unclear. CDR3 length equals 15 residues. Germline V gene lookup returns CDR1 ENHRY and CDR2 SYGVKD. The V end was cut by 0 bases, the J end by 10 bases, with 13 bases between. CDR3 protein: CAISESTNSGSPLHF. The CDR3 region has the DNA TGTGCCATCAGTGAGTCGACCAATTCGGGATCACCCCTCCACTTT.

V usage is TRBV18 and J usage is TRBJ2-5, with D possibly matching TRBD2 (6 bases). The ends were cut back, 5 bases at V and 1 base at J, with 11 bases in the middle. Germline V lookup: CDR1 KGHSH, CDR2 LQKENI. The CDR3 contains 14 residues. The CDR3 loop reads CASSAGLSQETQYF. The CDR3, as DNA: TGTGCCAGCTCAGCGGGACTTTCCCAAGAGACCCAGTACTTC.

The rearrangement joins TRBV23-1 to TRBJ1-1; 7 bases map to TRBD1. TRBV23-1 is identified as an open reading frame with a role that is uncertain. The CDR3 length is 15 residues. V gave up 4 bases and J gave up 0 bases; unmatched junction bases: 5. This CDR3 is CASSRRTGVNTEAFF. CDR3 in DNA: TGCGCCAGCAGTCGTAGGACAGGAGTGAACACTGAAGCTTTCTTT.

The chain has TRBV10-3 and TRBJ2-5, with D maybe TRBD2 (6 bases). This CDR3 is 16 amino acids long. Trimming took 0 bases from V and 5 from J, leaving 16 bases between them. The V gene's germline CDR1 is ENHRY and CDR2 SYGVKD. DNA for the CDR3: TGTGCCATCAGTGAGTCAGTTAACGTTGGGAGGGAGACCCAGTACTTC. Translated: CAISESVNVGRETQYF.

The V gene is TRBV30, the J gene TRBJ1-6; no definite D call. The germline V and J ends were trimmed by 4 bases and 0 bases, with 13 bases remaining between them. This CDR3 is 16 amino acids long. From germline, CDR1 is GTSNPN and CDR2 SVGIG (reference sequence). The CDR3, as DNA: TGTGCCTGGAAGGGAACGTCAAGCTCCTATAATTCACCCCTCCACTTT. Residues: CAWKGTSSSYNSPLHF.

This rearrangement joins TRBV19 to TRBJ2-2; D gene ambiguous. The CDR3 sequence is 14 residues long. The germline gives CDR1 LNHDA, CDR2 SQIVND (reference sequence). Between the trimmed V and J ends, which lost 5 bases and 1 base, there was a span of 8 bases. CDR3 region: CASSPSGNTGELFF. For the CDR3, the DNA is TGTGCCAGTAGTCCCAGTGGGAACACCGGGGAGCTGTTTTTT.

V gene TRBV6-5 combines with J gene TRBJ2-7; TRBD2 matches 12 bases. J lost 4 bases, V lost 6 bases, and 4 bases had no gene match. The CDR3 runs 14 residues. Looked up from germline, CDR1 is MNHEY and CDR2 is SVGAGI. CDR3 region: CASSWTSGEYEQYF. The CDR3 region has the DNA TGTGCCAGCAGCTGGACTAGCGGGGAATACGAGCAGTACTTC.

The rearrangement links TRBV11-2 to TRBJ2-7, with 11 nucleotides matching TRBD2. Trimming took 6 bases from V and 2 from J; bases not matched to a gene: 0. Per the germline V gene, CDR1 is SGHAT and CDR2 is FQNNGV. CDR3 size: 13 residues. CDR3 in amino acids: CASRGLAAYEQYF. In nucleotides, the CDR3 is TGTGCCAGCAGGGGACTAGCGGCCTACGAGCAGTACTTC.

V is TRBV18 and J is TRBJ2-3; no definite D call. CDR1 and CDR2 (germline): KGHSH, LQKENI. The CDR3 has 13 residues. With 2 bases removed from V and 1 base from J, the gap between germline ends came to 4 bases. CDR3 DNA: TGTGCCAGCTCACCAGGGGGCACAGATACGCAGTATTTT. Its protein product is CASSPGGTDTQYF.